This T cell receptor beta chain was recorded in a study of CD8 T cells in ankylosing spondylitis. Each CDR3 protein gets one entry after TCRdb re-called the 5' RACE reads with MiXCR. This table has 750,000 to 850,000 distinct CDR3 sequences, about 11% appearing once. Per the germline V gene, CDR1 is SGHAT and CDR2 is FQNNGV. V lost 3 bases and J 1 base, leaving 12 bases between the germline ends. This CDR3 contains 16 residues. Turning to this clonotype: Its specificity is unknown.

Study outcomes and limitations: A number of the motif variants had already been described in reactive arthritis synovial fluid and blood. Ankylosing spondylitis blood appeared to be characterized by a TCR beta motif of several highly homologous variants. Disease-associated clones were reportedly significantly overrepresented in matched ankylosing spondylitis synovial fluid.

The rearrangement uses TRBV11-2 and TRBJ2-2; D is perhaps TRBD1 or TRBD2 (5 bases each). The TCR comes from a male donor with ankylosing spondylitis. Material: blood, either unsorted or a sorted T cell fraction (not recorded which). The CDR3 is CASSLNGTENTGELFF. CDR3 in DNA: TGTGCCAGCAGCTTGAACGGGACGGAGAACACCGGGGAGCTGTTTTTT.